This TCR beta chain derives from a study of patients with pleural tuberculosis (dated by TCRdb to the mid-2010s). TCRdb lists the instrument as Illumina Genome Analyzer IIx. TCRdb reprocessing: public reads trimmed at Q25 with fastp, clones called with MiXCR, in-frame beta chains kept. CDR3 protein duplicates are merged, each entry listing the most common genes and DNA. Across this sample there are around 50,000 distinct CDR3 sequences, with about 7.9% seen only once. Of the sample, about a sixth is held by the ten largest clones. This clonotype appeared many times. Its specific antigen is unknown. No much larger clone is present one base from it, and per-base qualities are unavailable. The germline V and J ends show losses of 6 bases and 2 bases respectively, and no gene match explains 8 bases of the junction. From its cysteine to its phenylalanine, the CDR3 spans 16 amino acids. The retained sequence is limited to the CDR3, 48 bases, with the frame set at the first base. For CDR1 and CDR2, the germline V gene (reference sequence) lists SGHAT and FQDESV.

This chain is built from TRBV11-1 and TRBJ1-4, and 8 bases in between align with TRBD1. This clonotype was sampled from a human donor with pleural tuberculosis. The sequence in DNA is TGTGCCAGCAGTCTGACAGGGGCGAGCACTAATGAAAAACTGTTTTTT. The resulting protein is CASSLTGASTNEKLFF.